The 9 T cell receptor beta chains given below trace back to one sample, sequenced in a study of blood T cell repertoires in COVID-19. TCRdb's table, derived via immunoSEQ multiplex PCR, lists solely in-frame clones and lacks some. Of a few hundred thousand clones in the sample, 88% were seen once. Sample: PBMCs or T cells enriched from blood (not recorded which). The receptors were gathered from a woman aged 55 to 70 in a cohort exposed to, infected with or recovered from COVID-19 (not recorded which).

Regarding this clone: In the same sample, other DNA sequences code for this CDR3. This chain links TRBV28 with TRBJ2-7; no reliable D call. V lost 2 bases and J lost 2, with 7 bases in between. The CDR3 is 13 residues long. Looked up from germline, CDR1 is MDHEN and CDR2 is SYDVKM. This CDR3 reads CASSLGGPYEQYF. The CDR3 bases are TGTGCCAGCAGTTTAGGCGGCCCCTACGAGCAGTACTTC.

CDR3 coding DNA: TGTGCCAGCAGTAAATACCGGGACAGGGTGGGTGAGCAGTTCTTC. Its translation: CASSKYRDRVGEQFF. The chain carries TRBV6-5 and TRBJ2-1; 9 bases match TRBD1. Germline V gene data show CDR1 as MNHEY and CDR2 as SVGAGI. After removal of 5 bases from V and 9 bases from J, the junction contained 11 bases not matched to a gene. The CDR3 length is 15 residues.

The V and J genes are TRBV5-4 and TRBJ2-7, with TRBD1 as a possible D gene (5 bases). The germline V gene encodes CDR1 SGHNT and CDR2 YYREEE (reference sequence). Trimming took off 4 bases at V and 7 bases at J, with 12 bases between the two ends. The CDR3 is 12 residues long. The chain's CDR3 is CASSGFKGEQYF. CDR3 bases: TGTGCCAGCAGCGGATTTAAGGGGGAGCAGTACTTC.

The V call is TRBV5-4, the J call TRBJ1-3; the match to TRBD1 covers 7 bases. Germline CDR1 reads SGHNT; CDR2 reads YYREEE (reference sequence). The CDR3 extends over 15 amino acids. V shed 0 bases, J shed 5 bases, and the junction held 5 bases outside the gene matches. The CDR3, as DNA: TGTGCCAGCAGCTTGGGGCAGGGGGAGAGAAACACCATATATTTT. This translates into CASSLGQGERNTIYF. Full variable domain (missing parts from reference TRBV5-4 and TRBJ1-3): ETGVTQSPTHLIKTRGQQVTLRCSSQSGHNTVSWYQQALGQGPQFIFQYYREEENGRGNFPPRFSGLQFPNYSSELNVNALELDDSALYLCASSLGQGERNTIYFGEGSWLTVV.

V is TRBV10-1 and J is TRBJ2-7, with TRBD2 identical over 9 bases. The CDR3 loop spans 15 amino acids. CDR1 is WNHNN and CDR2 is SYGVQD in the germline V gene (reference sequence). V was clipped by 0 bases and J by 7 bases; unmatched bases: 7. This CDR3 is CASSESSSGKDEQYF. The CDR3 DNA is TGCGCCAGCAGTGAGTCGTCTAGCGGGAAGGATGAGCAGTACTTC.

The chain couples TRBV9 to TRBJ2-7, with 16 bases lining up with TRBD2. V was pared by 0 bases and J by 8 bases, with 2 bases of the junction left unmatched. The CDR3 is 15 amino acids. CDR1 and CDR2 (germline): SGDLS, YYNGEE. The CDR3 here is CASSVGGLAGGQQYF. DNA for the CDR3: TGTGCCAGCAGCGTAGGGGGACTAGCGGGAGGGCAGCAGTACTTC.

The V and J genes are TRBV20-1 and TRBJ2-2; the D is unclear. The CDR3 totals 11 residues. Germline-derived CDR1 and CDR2 are DFQATT and SNEGSKA (reference sequence). Between the trimmed V and J ends, which lost 3 bases and 6 bases, there was a span of 5 bases. The CDR3, as DNA: TGCAGTGCTAGCGAGCCCGGGGAGCTGTTTTTT. Residues: CSASEPGELFF.

This clone was picked up one time. The chain recombines TRBV10-3 with TRBJ1-5; 9 bases agree with TRBD1. Germline V gene data show CDR1 as ENHRY and CDR2 as SYGVKD. The length of the CDR3 is 13 residues. With 7 bases clipped from V and 4 bases from J, the junction kept 2 bases outside the gene matches. Here the CDR3 reads CAITGTGNQPQHF. The CDR3 bases are TGTGCCATCACCGGGACAGGGAATCAGCCCCAGCATTTT.

The V gene is TRBV6-2 or TRBV6-3, the J gene TRBJ2-7, with TRBD2 identical over 8 bases. The germline V gene has CDR1 MNHEY and CDR2 SVGEGT. This CDR3 is 16 amino acids long. V shed 8 bases, J shed 5 bases, and the junction held 17 bases outside the gene matches. CDR3 sequence reads: CASCPPGLGFRNEQYF. CDR3 DNA: TGTGCCAGCTGCCCCCCGGGACTAGGGTTCCGAAACGAGCAGTACTTC.